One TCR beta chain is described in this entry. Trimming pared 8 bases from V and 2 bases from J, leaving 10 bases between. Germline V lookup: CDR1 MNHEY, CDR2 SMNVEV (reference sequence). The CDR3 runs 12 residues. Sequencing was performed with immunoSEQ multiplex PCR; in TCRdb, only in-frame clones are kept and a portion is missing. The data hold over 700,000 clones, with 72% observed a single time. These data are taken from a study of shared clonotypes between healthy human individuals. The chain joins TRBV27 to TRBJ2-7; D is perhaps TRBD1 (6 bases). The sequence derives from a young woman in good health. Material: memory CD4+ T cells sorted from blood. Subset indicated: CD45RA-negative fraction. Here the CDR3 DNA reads TGTGCCAGCGTCAGGGGAGCCTACGAGCAGTACTTC. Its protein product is CASVRGAYEQYF.